Listed here is a single TCR beta chain. A quantity of about 0.5 to 1 ug RNA underwent reverse transcription using random hexamers. The TCR beta CDR3 was amplified by immunoSEQ multiplex PCR across 54 Vbeta, 13 Jbeta. TCRdb called the immunoSEQ multiplex PCR reads again in MiXCR, with one record for every CDR3 protein. The table lists approximately 210,000 distinct CDR3 sequences, about 95% of them singletons. Negative isolation was applied to CD8+ and CD4+ T cells, and FACS enrichment was applied to TEMRA cells. The data originate from a study of CD8 T cells in Susac syndrome. Overall study context: Patients with Susac syndrome were therapy-naive, taking corticosteroids, with some also receiving intravenous immunoglobulin, or taking intravenous immunoglobulin alone at the time their blood was drawn.

V lost 5 bases to trimming and J lost 3 bases; unmatched junction nucleotides: 13. The CDR3 has 16 residues. Germline V gives CDR1 MDHEN, CDR2 SYDVKM. V gene TRBV28 combines with J gene TRBJ2-7; the match to TRBD1 covers 7 bases. The origin of this receptor is a human donor with Susac syndrome. What was sequenced was CD4+ T cells from PBMCs. In nucleotides, the CDR3 is TGTGCCAGCAGTCTCTTAATCTCGACAGGGAGCTACGAGCAGTACTTC. Protein: CASSLLISTGSYEQYF.